This is a list of T cell receptor beta chains from one sample in a study of CD8 T cells in Susac syndrome. TCRdb analysed the immunoSEQ multiplex PCR reads with MiXCR anew, one entry per CDR3 protein. The sample consists of about 210,000 distinct CDR3 sequences, around 95% of them appearing once. Sequencing was done on a sample of CD4+ T cells from PBMCs. All receptors come from a human donor with multiple sclerosis. CDR3s include the opening cysteine and the closing phenylalanine or tryptophan. A D gene is named only where the DNA matches it firmly. A row's size may be missing; if present it is once, few, many or a size class.

j_gene	abundance	v_gene	d_gene	CDR3aa	CDR3nt
TRBJ2-5	once	TRBV28	TRBD1	CASSLGTVMGTQYF	TGTGCCAGCAGTTTAGGGACAGTGATGGGGACCCAGTACTTC
TRBJ1-6	NA	TRBV6-6	NA	CASSPGPLGGSPLHF	TGTGCCAGCAGCCCTGGACCACTAGGAGGTTCACCCCTCCACTTT
TRBJ2-7	NA	TRBV28	NA	CASRGTYGEQYF	TGTGCCAGCAGAGGGACATATGGCGAGCAGTACTTC
TRBJ1-6	once	TRBV11-2	NA	CASSALGGPPPLFTLHF	TGTGCCAGCAGCGCGCTTGGGGGGCCTCCCCCACTATTCACCCTCCACTTT
TRBJ2-5	NA	TRBV4-2	NA	CASSQETGSAQETQYF	TGTGCCAGCAGCCAAGAGACAGGTTCAGCCCAAGAGACCCAGTACTTC
TRBJ2-5	NA	TRBV7-8	NA	CASSLGHREETQYF	TGTGCCAGCAGCTTAGGCCACAGGGAGGAGACCCAGTACTTC
TRBJ2-5	NA	TRBV30	NA	CAWSPLLGAEETQYF	TGTGCCTGGAGTCCTCTTTTGGGGGCTGAAGAGACCCAGTACTTC
TRBJ2-5	NA	TRBV5-6	NA	CASSLAVGSGEAETQYF	TGTGCCAGCAGCTTGGCCGTCGGCTCCGGAGAAGCGGAGACCCAGTACTTC
TRBJ2-7	NA	TRBV9	NA	CASSADRPPSEQYF	TGTGCCAGCAGCGCGGACCGACCTCCCTCCGAGCAGTACTTC
TRBJ2-5	NA	TRBV29-1	NA	CSVAGQAGGFGETQYF	TGCAGCGTTGCCGGTCAGGCGGGTGGTTTTGGGGAGACCCAGTACTTC
TRBJ1-6	NA	TRBV7-9	NA	CASSPLSYNSPLHF	TGTGCCAGCAGCCCCTTGTCCTATAATTCACCCCTCCACTTT
TRBJ2-7	NA	TRBV10-3	TRBD2	CAISRTDSSGEQYF	TGTGCCATCAGTCGAACGGATTCTAGCGGCGAGCAGTACTTC
TRBJ2-7	once	TRBV9	NA	CASSVAYRENSYEQYF	TGTGCCAGCAGCGTAGCATACAGGGAAAACTCCTACGAGCAGTACTTC
TRBJ2-7	NA	TRBV7-2	NA	CASSFAGSAEQYF	TGTGCCAGCAGCTTCGCAGGGTCGGCCGAGCAGTACTTC
TRBJ1-5	NA	TRBV2	NA	CASMPAYSNQPQHF	TGTGCCAGCATGCCAGCCTATAGCAATCAGCCCCAGCATTTT
TRBJ1-5	NA	TRBV2	NA	CASKGVGPANQPQHF	TGTGCCAGCAAGGGGGTCGGGCCGGCTAATCAGCCCCAGCATTTT
TRBJ2-1	NA	TRBV10-3	NA	CAIRDYSANEQFF	TGTGCCATCAGAGACTACTCCGCCAATGAGCAGTTCTTC
TRBJ2-5	NA	TRBV20-1	NA	CSASMAIQETQYF	TGCAGTGCTAGTATGGCTATCCAAGAGACCCAGTACTTC
TRBJ2-3	NA	TRBV9	NA	CASTSGRGGRYTQYF	TGTGCCAGCACCTCAGGGAGGGGGGGCCGCTATACGCAGTATTTT
TRBJ2-5	NA	TRBV20-1	NA	CSAGGGSIVQETQYF	TGCAGTGCTGGAGGGGGCTCTATTGTCCAAGAGACCCAGTACTTC
TRBJ1-5	NA	TRBV2	NA	CASSRSFSNQPQHF	TGTGCCAGCAGTCGGTCATTTAGCAATCAGCCCCAGCATTTT
TRBJ1-1	NA	TRBV18	NA	CASSQYRGSEAFF	TGTGCCAGCTCGCAATATCGGGGCTCCGAAGCTTTCTTT
TRBJ2-6	NA	TRBV2	TRBD1	CASSSQGQGYPGANVLTF	TGTGCCAGCAGTTCCCAAGGACAGGGTTACCCCGGGGCCAACGTCCTGACTTTC
TRBJ1-1	NA	TRBV28	NA	CASRVIQKNTEAFF	TGTGCCAGCAGGGTGATTCAAAAGAACACTGAAGCTTTCTTT
TRBJ2-3	once	TRBV7-2	NA	CASSLRGPTTDTQYF	TGTGCCAGCAGCTTAAGGGGCCCGACCACAGATACGCAGTATTTT
TRBJ1-4	NA	TRBV20-1	TRBD1	CSARRLTGGGEKLFF	TGCAGTGCTAGAAGGCTAACAGGGGGCGGAGAAAAACTGTTTTTT